What follows are 10 T cell receptor beta chains derived from one specimen sequenced in a study of metastatic and nonmetastatic thyroid tumors. TCRdb reanalyzed the PCR reads via MiXCR. The sample shows fewer than 20,000 clones, about 25% of them seen only once. Thyroid surgery had not been preceded by any treatment in any patient. The sequenced sample was adjacent normal tissue. These TCRs come from a female donor with papillary thyroid cancer or a benign thyroid nodule (not recorded which). Some clones in this sample may be carry-over from other donors' samples.

This clone was detected ten times or more. In DNA form, the CDR3 reads TGTGCCACCAGTGATTCTGCCTCATCGCAGGGCAAAAACATTCAGTACTTC. Translating it yields CATSDSASSQGKNIQYF. The chain combines TRBV24-1 with TRBJ2-4; tentative D call: TRBD1 (5 bases). In germline, CDR1 is KGHDR, CDR2 SFDVKD. The V and J ends lost 2 bases and 3 bases respectively, with 16 bases between them. The CDR3 length is 17 residues.

The rearrangement uses TRBV20-1 and TRBJ2-7; no reliable D call. This CDR3 contains 13 residues. Trimming shortened V by 7 bases and J by 6 bases, and 19 bases separated the two germline ends. Germline assignment: CDR1 DFQATT and CDR2 SNEGSKA (reference sequence). CDR3 bases: TGCAGTGTTAAAACCGGTACAGCACTCGAGCAGTACTTC. It is translated as CSVKTGTALEQYF.

The chain is built from TRBV11-1 and TRBJ2-2, with 9 nucleotides matching TRBD1. V gave up 7 bases and J gave up 2 bases; unmatched junction bases: 14. Germline-derived CDR1 and CDR2 are SGHAT and FQDESV (reference sequence). There are 18 residues in the CDR3. CDR3 loop: CASNKTGTGRVNTGELFF. For the CDR3, the DNA is TGTGCCAGCAACAAAACGGGGACAGGGAGAGTCAACACCGGGGAGCTGTTTTTT. The full variable domain, in which reference TRBV11-1 and TRBJ2-2 provide the parts outside the CDR3, is EAEVAQSPRYKITEKSQAVAFWCDPISGHATLYWYRQILGQGPELLVQFQDESVVDDSQLPKDRFSAERLKGVDSTLKIQPAELGDSAMYLCASNKTGTGRVNTGELFFGEGSRLTVL.

This clone was recorded many times. The V and J genes are TRBV5-6 and TRBJ2-4; 7 bases line up with TRBD2. V was pared by 0 bases and J by 0 bases, with 3 bases of the junction left unmatched. This CDR3 is 16 amino acids long. Germline assignment: CDR1 SGHDT and CDR2 YYEEEE. CDR3 sequence reads: CASSLGLAGAKNIQYF. The DNA of the CDR3 is TGTGCCAGCAGCTTGGGTTTAGCGGGAGCCAAAAACATTCAGTACTTC. The whole variable domain, remainder taken from reference TRBV5-6 and TRBJ2-4, is DAGVTQSPTHLIKTRGQQVTLRCSPKSGHDTVSWYQQALGQGPQFIFQYYEEEERQRGNFPDRFSGHQFPNYSSELNVNALLLGDSALYLCASSLGLAGAKNIQYFGAGTRLSVL.

The chain is built from TRBV11-1 and TRBJ1-2; 10 bases align to TRBD1. Germline CDR1 is SGHAT and CDR2 is FQDESV (reference sequence). V gave up 3 bases and J gave up 2 bases; unmatched junction bases: 15. This CDR3 spans 19 amino acids. The DNA of the CDR3 is TGTGCCAGCAGCTTTAGTTACGGGACAGGGGAAGGTGTAAACTATGGCTACACCTTC. Translating gives CASSFSYGTGEGVNYGYTF. The whole variable domain, filled in from reference TRBV11-1 and TRBJ1-2, reads EAEVAQSPRYKITEKSQAVAFWCDPISGHATLYWYRQILGQGPELLVQFQDESVVDDSQLPKDRFSAERLKGVDSTLKIQPAELGDSAMYLCASSFSYGTGEGVNYGYTFGSGTRLTVV.

This clone counts as medium-sized. The chain recombines TRBV27 with TRBJ2-3; TRBD2 matches 8 bases. The CDR3 runs to 15 residues. V was pared by 4 bases and J by 2 bases, with 5 bases of the junction left unmatched. The V gene's germline CDR1 is MNHEY and CDR2 SMNVEV (reference sequence). In DNA form, the CDR3 reads TGTGCCAGCAGTTCGGGACTAGATGACACAGATACGCAGTATTTT. Encoded protein: CASSSGLDDTDTQYF.

Written as DNA, the CDR3 is TGTGCCAGCAGCTTAGGGGGCGGGAACTATGGCTACACCTTC. Amino acid sequence: CASSLGGGNYGYTF. The chain has TRBV11-2 and TRBJ1-2; D is perhaps TRBD1 (5 bases). The germline gives CDR1 SGHAT, CDR2 FQNNGV. V was trimmed by 1 base and J by 2 bases, leaving 8 bases between them. The CDR3 runs to 14 residues.

The CDR3 spells CASRPGSGELFF. As DNA, the CDR3 is TGCGCCAGCAGACCAGGGTCCGGGGAGCTGTTTTTT. V and J are TRBV5-1 and TRBJ2-2; a possible D gene is TRBD1 (5 bases). Looked up from germline, CDR1 is SGHRS and CDR2 is YFSETQ. The CDR3 is made up of 12 amino acids. V gave up 5 bases and J gave up 6 bases, with 8 bases separating them.

The chain carries TRBV20-1 and TRBJ2-7; D ambiguous. Germline assignment: CDR1 DFQATT and CDR2 SNEGSKA (reference sequence). V was shortened by 3 bases and J by 0 bases, with 15 bases between the two germline ends. This CDR3 has 15 residues. CDR3 sequence: CSARPFTALSYEQYF. In DNA form, the CDR3 reads TGCAGTGCTAGGCCCTTTACGGCCCTCTCCTACGAGCAGTACTTC.

V and J are TRBV27 and TRBJ2-7, with D tentatively TRBD1 or TRBD2 (5 bases each). The CDR3 length is 15 residues. Trimming stripped 3 bases from V and 3 bases from J, with 15 bases between. Germline V gives CDR1 MNHEY, CDR2 SMNVEV (reference sequence). The CDR3 protein is CASSFLGDANYEQYF. CDR3 bases: TGTGCCAGCAGTTTCCTCGGGGACGCTAACTACGAGCAGTACTTC.